This TCR beta chain was profiled in a study of blood T cell repertoires in COVID-19. Clones were sequenced by immunoSEQ multiplex PCR, and TCRdb holds only the in-frame ones, with some missing. Of 200,000 or so clones in the sample, 85% to 90% are singletons; the top ten hold roughly 2.6%. Trimming removed 5 bases at V and 5 bases at J, with 21 bases between. Germline V CDR1 and CDR2: MDHEN, SYDVKM. This CDR3 has 16 amino acids. It was during active infection that Seattle patients were enrolled and then longitudinally followed. The V call is TRBV28, the J call TRBJ1-1, with D possibly TRBD1 on 5 matching bases. This sequence originates from a man younger than 45 with COVID-19, enrolled during active disease. The sequencing sample was made of peripheral blood. This CDR3 reads CASSPHREGRKTEAFF. CDR3 in DNA: TGTGCCAGCAGTCCCCACCGGGAGGGGAGAAAGACTGAAGCTTTCTTT.